Below are 13 T cell receptor beta chains sequenced from a single sample in a study of CD8 T cells in ankylosing spondylitis (dated by TCRdb to 2017 to 2019). The library was made by 5' RACE. Sequencing used an Illumina HiSeq 2500. TCRdb handled the public reads itself, with Q25 trimming in fastp and clone calling in MiXCR, and kept productive beta chains. Duplicate CDR3 protein sequences are folded into a single record with the most common DNA and genes. The table for this sample lists hundreds of thousands of distinct CDR3 sequences; under 25% of them were counted only once. In total, the top ten clones hold roughly 3.6% of the sample. The specimen sequenced was blood, either unsorted or a sorted T cell fraction (not recorded which). These receptors were taken from a female donor with ankylosing spondylitis or in good health (not recorded which).

This clonotype was recorded at least ten times. The J gene is TRBJ1-4, the V gene TRBV12-3 or TRBV12-4, with D tentatively TRBD1 (5 bases). V lost 1 base to trimming and J lost 11 bases, with 8 bases between them. The CDR3 runs 12 residues. The CDR3 coding sequence is TGTGCCAGCAGTTTAGAGGGACGTAAACTGTTTTTT. Amino acid sequence: CASSLEGRKLFF.

A few counts support this clonotype. The V gene is TRBV4-3, the J gene TRBJ1-4; 10 bases are a match to TRBD1. This CDR3 spans 16 amino acids. The V gene end was trimmed by 1 base and the J gene end by 4 bases; junction bases not matched to a gene: 3. Looked up from germline, CDR1 is LGHNA and CDR2 is YSLEER. The CDR3 DNA reads TGCGCCAGCAGCCAAGGACAGGGGGCAGATAATGAAAAACTGTTTTTT. It specifies CASSQGQGADNEKLFF.

This clonotype appeared a few times. The V gene is TRBV10-3, the J gene TRBJ2-1, with 7 bases matching TRBD2. Looked up from germline, CDR1 is ENHRY and CDR2 is SYGVKD. V lost 10 bases to trimming and J lost 0 bases; unmatched junction nucleotides: 9. This CDR3 is built from 15 residues. DNA of the CDR3: TGTGCCACCGGTAGCGGGTCCCCCTCCTACAATGAGCAGTTCTTC. Translating it yields CATGSGSPSYNEQFF.

V is TRBV7-9 and J is TRBJ2-1; the match to TRBD1 covers 8 bases. The germline CDR1 and CDR2 sequences are SEHNR and FQNEAQ (reference sequence). The CDR3 length is 14 residues. V gave up 3 bases and J gave up 6 bases; unmatched junction bases: 4. The CDR3 bases are TGTGCCAGCAGCTTTAATCAGGGGGCCAATGAGCAGTTCTTC. Its translation: CASSFNQGANEQFF.

The chain recombines TRBV7-2 with TRBJ2-7; D is perhaps TRBD1 (5 bases). This CDR3 comprises 12 residues. V was clipped by 5 bases and J by 6 bases, with 11 bases between them. Germline V gene data show CDR1 as SGHTA and CDR2 as FQGNSA. The CDR3 loop is CASSPAQGEQYF. For the CDR3, the DNA is TGTGCCAGCAGCCCCGCGCAGGGCGAGCAGTACTTC.

This clonotype came up a few times. The chain recombines TRBV20-1 with TRBJ1-2; TRBD1 might be the D (5 bases). The CDR3 is 11 residues long. Germline-derived CDR1 and CDR2 are DFQATT and SNEGSKA (reference sequence). V shed 2 bases and J shed 6 bases, with 7 bases lying between them. This chain's CDR3 is CSARQGNGYTF. The CDR3 region has the DNA TGCAGTGCTAGACAGGGAAATGGCTACACCTTC.

This clonotype has just a few counts. The rearrangement links TRBV7-2 to TRBJ1-1, with D unresolved. Trimming took off 5 bases at V and 3 bases at J, with 7 bases between the two ends. Looked up from germline, CDR1 is SGHTA and CDR2 is FQGNSA. This CDR3 spans 12 amino acids. The CDR3 bases are TGTGCCAGCAGCCAGATTTACACTGAAGCTTTCTTT. Protein sequence: CASSQIYTEAFF.

This clonotype was counted a few times. The V call is TRBV7-9, the J call TRBJ1-1, with no clear D. The germline V gene encodes CDR1 SEHNR and CDR2 FQNEAQ (reference sequence). This CDR3 is built from 13 residues. V shed 5 bases and J shed 6 bases, with 13 bases lying between them. CDR3 region: CASSGEGYAEAFF. The DNA of the CDR3 is TGTGCCAGCAGCGGAGAGGGTTACGCTGAAGCTTTCTTT.

The V gene is TRBV20-1, the J gene TRBJ2-1; tentative D call: TRBD2 (6 bases). The CDR3 is 16 amino acids. CDR1 and CDR2 from the germline V gene are DFQATT and SNEGSKA (reference sequence). V was clipped by 2 bases and J by 0 bases, with 14 bases between them. This CDR3 reads CSARLQRVSSYNEQFF. The CDR3 region has the DNA TGCAGTGCTAGACTTCAGCGGGTGAGCTCCTACAATGAGCAGTTCTTC.

This clonotype was observed a few times. V usage is TRBV9 and J usage is TRBJ2-7; D gene uncertain. V was trimmed by 5 bases and J by 3 bases, leaving 15 bases between them. From germline, CDR1 is SGDLS and CDR2 YYNGEE. The CDR3 has 14 residues. The CDR3 DNA sequence: TGTGCCAGCAGTGCAGATCTAGATAACTACGAGCAGTACTTC. Translated, it gives CASSADLDNYEQYF.

The chain combines TRBV29-1 with TRBJ1-2, with D perhaps matching TRBD1 (6 bases). Germline V gene data show CDR1 as SQVTM and CDR2 as ANQGSEA. The V and J ends lost 8 bases and 6 bases respectively, with 13 bases between them. This CDR3 contains 11 residues. In DNA form, the CDR3 reads TGCAGCCGGGCGGGGGCAGATGGCTACACCTTC. Amino acid sequence: CSRAGADGYTF.

This clonotype occurred a few times. Sequence at one end of the junction differs from germline and may be a read error. CDR3 DNA sequence: TGTGCCAGCAGCTCCACTAGCGGGAGAATCACAGATACGCAGAATTTT. This codes for CASSSTSGRITDTQNF. The V and J genes are TRBV12-3 or TRBV12-4 and TRBJ2-3; 11 bases are a match to TRBD2. The CDR3 length is 16 residues.

The gene calls are TRBV5-1 and TRBJ2-3, with 7 bases aligning to TRBD1. Germline loops: CDR1 SGHRS, CDR2 YFSETQ. The CDR3 runs to 15 residues. The V segment lost 4 bases and the J segment 1 base; nucleotides outside the gene matches: 6. The CDR3 is CASSKGGQGTDTQYF. The CDR3 bases are TGCGCCAGCAGCAAAGGCGGACAGGGCACAGATACGCAGTATTTT.